The clone carrying this T cell receptor beta chain was seen only a few times. These data belong to a study of early T cells in non-severe SARS-CoV-2 infection. TCRdb re-derived calls from the 5' RACE reads in MiXCR, one entry per CDR3 protein. The sample holds about 83,000 distinct CDR3 sequences, roughly 15% seen once. The sequenced sample consisted of whole blood. The clonotype originates from an adult who was a healthcare worker with PCR-confirmed SARS-CoV-2 infection or an uninfected control (not recorded which).

The DNA of the CDR3 is TGTGCCAGCAGTGCGTCGGGGGAGGGAAATGAGCAGTTCTTC. Translating it yields CASSASGEGNEQFF. The rearrangement links TRBV6-4 to TRBJ2-1; the match to TRBD2 covers 7 bases. This CDR3 is built from 14 residues. CDR1 MRHNA and CDR2 SNTAGT come from the germline V gene. Germline trimming cut 4 bases from V and 7 bases from J; bases unmatched to any gene: 7.